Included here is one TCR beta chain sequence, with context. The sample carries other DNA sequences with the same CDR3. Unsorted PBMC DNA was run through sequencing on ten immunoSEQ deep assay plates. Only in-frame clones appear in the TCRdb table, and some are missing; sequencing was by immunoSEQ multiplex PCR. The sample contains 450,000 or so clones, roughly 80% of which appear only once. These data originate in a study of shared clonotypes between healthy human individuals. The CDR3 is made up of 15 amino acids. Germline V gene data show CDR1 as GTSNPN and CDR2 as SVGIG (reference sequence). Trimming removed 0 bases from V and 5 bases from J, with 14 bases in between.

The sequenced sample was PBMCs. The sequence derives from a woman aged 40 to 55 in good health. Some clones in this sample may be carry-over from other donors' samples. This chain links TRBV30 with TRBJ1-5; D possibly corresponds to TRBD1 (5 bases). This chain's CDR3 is CAWSVLSGGDQPQHF. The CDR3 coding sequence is TGTGCCTGGAGTGTATTATCCGGGGGAGATCAGCCCCAGCATTTT. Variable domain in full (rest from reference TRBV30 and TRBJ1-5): SQTIHQWPATLVQPVGSPLSLECTVEGTSNPNLYWYRQAAGRGLQLLFYSVGIGQISSEVPQNLSASRPQDRQFILSSKKLLLSDSGFYLCAWSVLSGGDQPQHFGDGTRLSIL.